What follows are 10 T cell receptor beta chains derived from one specimen sequenced in a study of control samples from healthy donors and cancer patients. Repertoires were generated with immunoSEQ multiplex PCR, while TCRdb's copy carries only in-frame clones and drops some. This table holds nearly 9,500 clones, roughly nine tenths found once. Sequencing was done on a sample of PBMCs. The origin of the receptors is a man in his sixties with colorectal cancer.

The rearrangement uses TRBV20-1 and TRBJ1-2; 8 nucleotides line up with TRBD1. The germline V gene encodes CDR1 DFQATT and CDR2 SNEGSKA (reference sequence). The CDR3 extends over 11 amino acids. CDR3 DNA: TGCAGGACAGGGGCTCCGCCTGGCTACACCTTC. Translation: CRTGAPPGYTF.

This rearrangement joins TRBV5-4 to TRBJ1-1; TRBD1 might be the D (5 bases). Germline CDR1 reads SGHNT; CDR2 reads YYREEE (reference sequence). The CDR3 covers 15 residues. Trimming took off 0 bases at V and 5 bases at J, with 14 bases between the two ends. The CDR3 sequence is CASSLELGRGTEAFF. DNA for the CDR3: TGTGCCAGCAGCTTGGAATTGGGGCGGGGAACTGAAGCTTTCTTT.

J is TRBJ2-2 and V is TRBV3-1 (or the pseudogene TRBV3-2); the D is unclear. Deletions cut 0 bases from V and 4 bases from J, with 6 bases between. The V gene's germline CDR1 is LGHDT and CDR2 YNNKEL (reference sequence). The CDR3 is made up of 14 amino acids. CDR3 DNA: TGTGCCAGCAGCCAAGAATGGGGCACCGGGGAGCTGTTTTTT. It specifies CASSQEWGTGELFF.

The chain recombines TRBV30 with TRBJ1-3, with no clear D. The CDR3 totals 15 residues. The germline CDR1 and CDR2 sequences are GTSNPN and SVGIG (reference sequence). The V and J ends lost 0 bases and 0 bases respectively, with 9 bases between them. The CDR3 DNA reads TGTGCCTGGAGTGTAGAGACCTACTCTGGAAACACCATATATTTT. Protein sequence: CAWSVETYSGNTIYF.

This rearrangement joins TRBV5-8 to TRBJ2-5; TRBD1 is a possible D gene (5 bases). Germline assignment: CDR1 SGHTS and CDR2 YDEGEE. This CDR3 contains 12 residues. Deletions cut 7 bases from V and 5 bases from J, with 12 bases between. The CDR3 spells CASSQGWETQYF. CDR3 coding DNA: TGTGCCAGCTCCCAGGGCTGGGAGACCCAGTACTTC.

The chain's CDR3 is CASSRTARLPGELFF. CDR3 in DNA: TGTGCCAGTAGTCGGACGGCCCGCCTTCCCGGGGAGCTGTTTTTT. The J gene is TRBJ2-2, the V gene TRBV19; no clear D. The CDR3 has 15 residues. In germline, CDR1 is LNHDA, CDR2 SQIVND (reference sequence). V was clipped by 5 bases and J by 6 bases, with 16 bases between them.

The gene calls are TRBV21-1 and TRBJ1-6; whether TRBD1, the table's D call, matches the DNA was not checked. TRBV21-1 is a listed pseudogene. There are 17 residues in the CDR3. This CDR3 is CASSKARGQGSNSPLHF. DNA for the CDR3: TGTGCCAGCAGCAAAGCGCGGGGACAGGGGAGTAATTCACCCCTCCACTTT.

This chain joins TRBV19 and TRBJ2-3; D may match TRBD1 or TRBD2 (6 bases each). The CDR3 sequence is 15 residues long. The germline CDR1 and CDR2 sequences are LNHDA and SQIVND (reference sequence). V dropped 3 bases and J dropped 1 base, with 11 bases sitting between them. CDR3 residues: CASSIRRGGTDTQYF. In DNA form, the CDR3 reads TGTGCCAGTAGTATCCGAAGGGGGGGCACAGATACGCAGTATTTT.

The rearrangement joins TRBV9 to TRBJ2-7; either TRBD1 or TRBD2 may supply D (5 bases each). From germline, CDR1 is SGDLS and CDR2 YYNGEE. Trimming removed 2 bases from V and 0 bases from J, with 12 bases in between. The CDR3 is made up of 15 amino acids. The CDR3 loop is CASSVNPGSSYEQYF. CDR3 nucleotides: TGTGCCAGCAGCGTGAACCCAGGGAGCTCCTACGAGCAGTACTTC.

V usage is TRBV7-9 and J usage is TRBJ2-3; tentative D call: TRBD2 (6 bases). Germline V gene sequence: CDR1 SEHNR, CDR2 FQNEAQ (reference sequence). The ends were cut back, 4 bases at V and 4 bases at J, with 9 bases in the middle. The CDR3 runs 13 residues. The CDR3 here is CASSYSGADTQYF. DNA for the CDR3: TGTGCCAGCAGCTACTCGGGGGCAGATACGCAGTATTTT.